Listed below are T cell receptor beta chains from one sample, sequenced in a study of beta chain features in type 1 diabetes. Sequencing used immunoSEQ multiplex PCR; TCRdb keeps in-frame clones, though not all of them. Of around 330,000 clones listed, approximately 11% were seen once; the top ten hold just over 0.015%. Input material: naive CD4+ T cells from blood. Source of these receptors: a woman in her twenties or thirties in good health. Both conserved end residues are part of each CDR3. The order of the fields is clone size, J gene, V gene, D gene, CDR3 protein, CDR3 DNA. The D gene is left open where the match is weak. Rows give clone size only sometimes, using once, few, many, or a class for an expanded clone.

few TRBJ2-1 TRBV15 TRBD1 CATSRGGLTGGKYNEQFF TGTGCCACCAGCAGAGGTGGGCTAACAGGGGGCAAGTACAATGAGCAGTTCTTC
once TRBJ2-3 TRBV5-1 - CASRKSVSTDTQYF TGCGCCAGCAGGAAGAGCGTTAGCACAGATACGCAGTATTTT
few TRBJ2-5 TRBV7-8 TRBD2 CASSLEGSSGGEETQYF TGTGCCAGCAGCTTAGAGGGGTCTAGCGGAGGCGAAGAGACCCAGTACTTC
few TRBJ1-2 TRBV7-2 - CASSPRRVFGYTF TGTGCCAGCAGCCCCCGAAGAGTGTTTGGCTACACCTTC
- TRBJ2-5 TRBV7-2 TRBD2 CASSLAPQRLAAQQETQYF TGTGCCAGCAGCTTAGCTCCTCAGAGACTAGCGGCGCAACAAGAGACCCAGTACTTC
few TRBJ2-7 TRBV4-2 - CASSSQYEQYF TGTGCCAGCAGCTCCCAGTACGAGCAGTACTTC
- TRBJ2-5 TRBV27 TRBD1 CASTSGQGETQYF TGTGCCAGCACCTCGGGACAGGGTGAGACCCAGTACTTC
few TRBJ2-1 TRBV28 - CASSLTTLSSYNEQFF TGTGCCAGCAGCCTTACTACCCTGAGCTCCTACAATGAGCAGTTCTTC
few TRBJ2-3 TRBV6-5 TRBD1 CASRFEGQGTDTQYF TGTGCCAGTCGCTTTGAGGGACAGGGAACAGATACGCAGTATTTT
- TRBJ2-5 TRBV20-1 - CSAFSETQYF TGCAGTGCCTTTTCGGAGACCCAGTACTTC